The sequence of this T cell receptor beta chain was determined in a study of blood T cells in healthy people across ages. PCR was performed a second time for about 7 to 12 cycles using a sample-barcoded 5' primer and a J-beta primer mix. TCRdb used MiXCR to reprocess the 5' RACE reads, holding one entry per CDR3 protein. The sample consists of 1.5 million to 2 million distinct CDR3 sequences, roughly 30% of them appearing once. Findings and limits, study-wide: Calculation of diversity from one million T cells yielded estimates considered to be underestimates.

This CDR3 spans 11 amino acids. The V and J ends lost 7 bases and 6 bases respectively, with 6 bases between them. Germline V lookup: CDR1 SEHNR, CDR2 FQNEAQ (reference sequence). This clonotype was counted once. What it binds is not known. The source material was blood. The source of this sequence is a young woman in good health. The chain joins TRBV7-9 to TRBJ2-2, with no clear D. The CDR3 reads CASTIPGELFF. The CDR3 nucleotides are TGTGCCAGCACCATACCCGGGGAGCTGTTTTTT. The full variable domain, completed using reference TRBV7-9 and TRBJ2-2, is DTGVSQNPRHKITKRGQNVTFRCDPISEHNRLYWYRQTLGQGPEFLTYFQNEAQLEKSRLLSDRFSAERPKGSFSTLEIQRTEQGDSAMYLCASTIPGELFFGEGSRLTVL.